This TCR beta chain was found in a study of monozygotic twins with inflammatory bowel disease. Study-wide findings and caveats: Other individuals had fewer clonotypes in common with IBD patients than with healthy twins, especially with disease activity. Twins classed as concordant or discordant showed no difference in repertoire similarity, possibly from limited power. The authors could not tell different T cell subtypes apart.

RNA in its total form was extracted from whole blood, and T cells were not sorted. TCRdb reanalyzed the 5' RACE reads, giving one entry per CDR3 protein sequence and no DNA. The listing records about 300,000 distinct CDR3 sequences. About this clonotype itself: Its matching antigen is unknown.

The receptor was isolated from a human donor with ulcerative colitis or Crohn's disease, or a healthy co-twin of an affected twin (not recorded which). Sequenced: blood.

The CDR3 sequence is CASSLVGHGYTF. The gene calls are TRBV12-3 or TRBV12-4 and TRBJ1-2. This CDR3 has 12 amino acids.